The 18 T cell receptor beta chains in this list originate from one sample, sequenced in a study of cytomegalovirus exposure and HLA in healthy donors. Using immunoSEQ multiplex PCR, the repertoire was profiled, and TCRdb retains in-frame clones only, with some absent. The sample shows 140,000 to 150,000 clones, approximately 93% of them seen only once. The sample consisted of PBMCs. The origin of the receptors is a man between 18 and 35 years old in good health and CMV-seronegative.

The V and J genes are TRBV9 and TRBJ2-1; D unresolved. This CDR3 region has 17 residues. CDR1 SGDLS and CDR2 YYNGEE come from the germline V gene. V shed 4 bases and J shed 4 bases, with 21 bases lying between them. The CDR3 nucleotides read TGTGCCAGCAGCTCTACCATTCGCAACCCGCCTTACAATGAGCAGTTCTTC. It specifies CASSSTIRNPPYNEQFF.

This chain joins TRBV18 and TRBJ2-7, with 10 bases matching TRBD2. Unmatched junction bases numbered 7, after V lost 2 bases and J lost 6 bases. Per the germline V gene, CDR1 is KGHSH and CDR2 is LQKENI. The CDR3 totals 15 residues. The CDR3 is CASSPSLAGVGEQYV. The DNA for the CDR3 is TGTGCCAGCTCACCAAGCCTAGCGGGAGTTGGCGAGCAGTACGTC.

This chain links TRBV18 with TRBJ2-3; D may be TRBD2 (5 bases). The V gene lost 2 bases and the J gene lost 5 bases, with 14 bases spanning the gap. The germline V gene has CDR1 KGHSH and CDR2 LQKENI. The CDR3 runs 15 residues. The CDR3 nucleotides read TGTGCCAGCTCACCAAAGCGGCTAGTGCAAGATACGCAGTATTTT. It encodes CASSPKRLVQDTQYF.

The CDR3, as DNA: TGTGCCAGCAGCGCTAGGACTAGCGGGAACAATGAGCAGTTCTTC. It translates to CASSARTSGNNEQFF. The chain carries TRBV5-4 and TRBJ2-1; 12 nucleotides line up with TRBD2. Losses at the gene ends were 4 bases for V and 5 bases for J; bases not matched to a gene: 4. This CDR3 spans 15 amino acids. CDR1 SGHNT and CDR2 YYREEE come from the germline V gene (reference sequence).

The chain carries TRBV6-6 and TRBJ2-7, with 10 bases that match TRBD2. CDR3 length: 15 amino acids. CDR1 is MNHNY, CDR2 SVGAGI, per germline (reference sequence). V was pared by 0 bases and J by 5 bases, with 4 bases of the junction left unmatched. CDR3 amino acids: CASSYSTSGKDEQYV. CDR3 nucleotide sequence: TGTGCCAGCAGTTACTCTACTAGCGGGAAGGACGAGCAGTACGTC.

The V and J genes are TRBV9 and TRBJ2-1; the match to TRBD2 covers 8 bases. The germline gives CDR1 SGDLS, CDR2 YYNGEE. CDR3 length: 15 amino acids. The V gene end was trimmed by 6 bases and the J gene end by 5 bases; junction bases not matched to a gene: 10. The CDR3, as DNA: TGTGCCAGCAACAACGGCGGGGGGTCAGACAATGAGCAGTTCTTC. It translates to CASNNGGGSDNEQFF. Filled out from reference TRBV9 and TRBJ2-1, the complete variable domain reads DSGVTQTPKHLITATGQRVTLRCSPRSGDLSVYWYQQSLDQGLQFLIQYYNGEERAKGNILERFSAQQFPDLHSELNLSSLELGDSALYFCASNNGGGSDNEQFFGPGTRLTVL.

This chain links TRBV30 with TRBJ2-5; 11 bases are shared with TRBD2. CDR1 GTSNPN and CDR2 SVGIG come from the germline V gene (reference sequence). The J segment lost 5 bases and the V segment lost 4 bases, leaving 9 bases of the junction unmatched. This CDR3 has 15 residues. The CDR3: CAWTISGGAWETQYF. The DNA for the CDR3 is TGTGCCTGGACCATTAGCGGGGGGGCATGGGAGACCCAGTACTTC.

The chain employs TRBV5-6 and TRBJ2-1; the match to TRBD2 covers 10 bases. V lost 2 bases to trimming and J lost 7 bases; unmatched junction nucleotides: 3. The CDR3 is 14 residues long. Per the germline V gene, CDR1 is SGHDT and CDR2 is YYEEEE. CDR3 amino acids: CASSLAAGGNEQFF. The CDR3 DNA follows: TGTGCCAGCAGCTTAGCAGCGGGGGGGAATGAGCAGTTCTTC.

J is TRBJ1-6 and V is TRBV5-4; D is possibly TRBD1 (6 bases). Germline CDR1 and CDR2: SGHNT and YYREEE (reference sequence). The CDR3 is made up of 14 amino acids. Trimming left V 3 bases short and J 10 bases short, with 14 bases between. The CDR3 spells CASSYRDRESPLHF. The CDR3 DNA is TGTGCCAGCAGCTACAGGGACCGAGAATCACCCCTCCACTTT. The whole variable domain, filled in from reference TRBV5-4 and TRBJ1-6, reads ETGVTQSPTHLIKTRGQQVTLRCSSQSGHNTVSWYQQALGQGPQFIFQYYREEENGRGNFPPRFSGLQFPNYSSELNVNALELDDSALYLCASSYRDRESPLHFGNGTRLTVT.

The chain employs TRBV19 and TRBJ2-1; 9 bases map to TRBD1. CDR3 length: 14 residues. With V trimmed by 7 bases and J by 2 bases, 3 bases remained unmatched. Germline V CDR1 and CDR2: LNHDA, SQIVND (reference sequence). This chain's CDR3 is CASTRDRAYNEQFF. The CDR3, as DNA: TGTGCCAGTACTCGGGACAGGGCCTACAATGAGCAGTTCTTC.

The CDR3 spells CASSGGPLTGYTF. The CDR3, as DNA: TGTGCCAGCAGCGGCGGGCCCCTTACCGGCTACACCTTC. The chain uses TRBV9 and TRBJ1-2; D call uncertain. The CDR3 contains 13 residues. Trimming took off 3 bases at V and 8 bases at J, with 14 bases between the two ends. Germline V CDR1 and CDR2: SGDLS, YYNGEE.

This clone was counted only a few times. The chain links TRBV7-6 to TRBJ2-3; D perhaps matches TRBD2 (5 bases). Germline V gives CDR1 SGHVS, CDR2 FNYEAQ. Between the trimmed V and J ends, which lost 5 bases and 7 bases, there was a span of 13 bases. This CDR3 region has 13 residues. The CDR3 here is CASSHPPGNTQYF. CDR3 nucleotides: TGTGCCAGCAGCCACCCCCCGGGGAATACGCAGTATTTT.

In this sample, this clone turned up a few times. The chain carries TRBV19 and TRBJ2-7, with D perhaps TRBD2 (5 bases). Between the trimmed V and J ends, which lost 5 bases and 4 bases, there was a span of 6 bases. This CDR3 is 11 amino acids long. The germline V gene encodes CDR1 LNHDA and CDR2 SQIVND (reference sequence). CDR3 nucleotides: TGTGCCAGTAGTCCGGGATACGAGCAGTACTTC. Its translation: CASSPGYEQYF.

The rearrangement links TRBV7-6 to TRBJ2-7, with 8 bases fitting TRBD1. Trimming at V came to 6 bases and at J to 5 bases, leaving 12 bases not matched to a gene. The CDR3 runs 15 residues. Looked up from germline, CDR1 is SGHVS and CDR2 is FNYEAQ. CDR3 sequence (DNA): TGTGCCAGCAGTCTACGCGGACAGGGAGGCGACGAGCAGTACTTC. Protein: CASSLRGQGGDEQYF. Full variable domain (missing parts from reference TRBV7-6 and TRBJ2-7): GAGVSQSPRYKVTKRGQDVALRCDPISGHVSLYWYRQALGQGPEFLTYFNYEAQQDKSGLPNDRFSAERPEGSISTLTIQRTEQRDSAMYRCASSLRGQGGDEQYFGPGTRLTVT.

The chain joins TRBV25-1 to TRBJ2-5; TRBD1 aligns across 7 bases. V was clipped by 0 bases and J by 0 bases; unmatched bases: 4. The CDR3 has 16 residues. The germline gives CDR1 MGHDK, CDR2 SYGVNS. DNA of the CDR3: TGTGCCAGCAGTGAATATGGACAGGACTACCAAGAGACCCAGTACTTC. As protein: CASSEYGQDYQETQYF.

This CDR3 reads CASSDPMRTYNEQFF. The CDR3 bases are TGTGCCAGCAGTGACCCTATGCGGACTTACAATGAGCAGTTCTTC. The chain uses TRBV2 and TRBJ2-1, with a weak D call TRBD2 (5 bases). V lost 3 bases and J 4 bases, leaving 13 bases between the germline ends. In germline, CDR1 is SNHLY, CDR2 FYNNEI. The length of the CDR3 is 15 residues.

V gene TRBV6-5 combines with J gene TRBJ1-1; D is ambiguous. CDR3 size: 14 residues. Trimming stripped 6 bases from V and 4 bases from J, with 15 bases between. The germline V gene encodes CDR1 MNHEY and CDR2 SVGAGI. The CDR3 DNA is TGTGCCAGCAGAAAACGACCAGGAATCACTGAAGCTTTCTTT. It translates to CASRKRPGITEAFF.

The chain has TRBV6-1 and TRBJ1-5; tentative D call: TRBD1 (6 bases). The CDR3 has 16 amino acids. Trimming took off 2 bases at V and 0 bases at J, with 11 bases between the two ends. From germline, CDR1 is MNHNS and CDR2 SASEGT. The CDR3 spells CASSESLRGSNQPQHF. The CDR3 DNA reads as TGTGCCAGCAGTGAATCCCTCAGGGGTAGCAATCAGCCCCAGCATTTT.